The 18 T cell receptor beta chains given below trace back to one sample, sequenced in a study of cytomegalovirus exposure and HLA in healthy donors. The PCR had 60 Vbeta and 13 Jbeta primers. Only in-frame clones appear in the TCRdb table, and some are missing; sequencing was by immunoSEQ multiplex PCR. The data include tens of thousands of clones; the top ten clones carry approximately 12%. The sequencing input was PBMCs. Receptors were obtained from a woman in her twenties or thirties in good health and CMV-seropositive.

The chain couples TRBV13 to TRBJ2-5, with 14 bases that match TRBD2. The CDR3 is 16 residues long. V gave up 5 bases and J gave up 2 bases; unmatched junction bases: 4. CDR1 is PRHDT and CDR2 is FYEKMQ in the germline V gene (reference sequence). The CDR3 DNA sequence: TGTGCCAGCAGCCTGGGACTAGCGGGAGCACAAGAGACCCAGTACTTC. This translates into CASSLGLAGAQETQYF.

This chain's CDR3 is CASSVESGRHEQYF. CDR3 nucleotides: TGTGCCAGCAGCGTTGAGTCGGGGAGGCACGAGCAGTACTTC. This sequence joins TRBV9 and TRBJ2-7; weak D call: TRBD2 (6 bases). V gave up 2 bases and J gave up 5 bases, with 14 bases separating them. The CDR3 runs to 14 residues. Germline CDR1 and CDR2: SGDLS and YYNGEE.

This chain joins TRBV27 and TRBJ2-7, with D possibly TRBD1 on 5 matching bases. From germline, CDR1 is MNHEY and CDR2 SMNVEV (reference sequence). The CDR3 runs to 14 residues. With 3 bases removed from V and 4 bases from J, the gap between germline ends came to 13 bases. This CDR3 is CASSLLGQIYEQYF. The CDR3 nucleotides are TGTGCCAGCAGTTTGTTGGGGCAGATATACGAGCAGTACTTC.

This chain uses TRBV18 with TRBJ2-1; a possible D gene is TRBD1 (6 bases). The CDR3 length is 18 residues. Trimming pared 3 bases from V and 7 bases from J, leaving 25 bases between. CDR1 is KGHSH and CDR2 is LQKENI in the germline V gene. CDR3 sequence: CASSPLQGRGVKRNEQFF. CDR3 in DNA: TGTGCCAGCTCACCCCTCCAGGGGAGAGGGGTAAAGAGGAATGAGCAGTTCTTC.

Note on this clone: The sample contains more than one DNA sequence encoding this CDR3. The chain recombines TRBV5-1 with TRBJ1-1; TRBD1 matches at 9 bases. This CDR3 contains 14 residues. Looked up from germline, CDR1 is SGHRS and CDR2 is YFSETQ. V dropped 3 bases and J dropped 2; count of bases not matched to a gene: 2. The CDR3 DNA reads as TGCGCCAGCAGCTCGGGACAGGGCAACACTGAAGCTTTCTTT. Protein: CASSSGQGNTEAFF.

V and J are TRBV6-1 and TRBJ1-1; D unresolved. The CDR3 sequence is 13 residues long. CDR1 and CDR2 from the germline V gene are MNHNS and SASEGT. With 5 bases removed from V and 4 bases from J, the gap between germline ends came to 11 bases. The CDR3 reads CASSRDWSTEAFF. CDR3 bases: TGTGCCAGCAGTCGCGACTGGAGCACTGAAGCTTTCTTT.

The CDR3 region is CASSERFLTYEQYF. The CDR3 region has the DNA TGTGCCAGCAGTGAACGGTTCCTAACCTACGAGCAGTACTTC. This rearrangement joins TRBV2 to TRBJ2-7; D ambiguous. Per the germline V gene, CDR1 is SNHLY and CDR2 is FYNNEI. This CDR3 comprises 14 residues. The V gene lost 2 bases and the J gene lost 2 bases, with 10 bases spanning the gap.

The chain links TRBV6-1 to TRBJ1-2, with 10 bases aligning to TRBD1. Germline lookup yields CDR1 MNHNS and CDR2 SASEGT. V lost 4 bases, J lost 3 bases, and 8 bases stayed unmatched. There are 16 residues in the CDR3. CDR3 protein: CASSVSAGTGDYGYTF. CDR3 sequence (DNA): TGTGCCAGCAGTGTAAGCGCCGGGACAGGGGACTATGGCTACACCTTC.

This chain connects TRBV28 to TRBJ1-1; D remains ambiguous. V was cut by 3 bases and J by 11 bases, with 10 bases left in between. This CDR3 region has 11 residues. Germline loops: CDR1 MDHEN, CDR2 SYDVKM. This CDR3 is CASSLPGKAFF. CDR3 DNA sequence: TGTGCCAGCAGTTTGCCCGGGAAGGCTTTCTTT.

The chain couples TRBV19 to TRBJ2-3; TRBD2 agrees at 13 bases. The CDR3 consists of 18 residues. With V trimmed by 8 bases and J by 2 bases, 13 bases remained unmatched. The V gene's germline CDR1 is LNHDA and CDR2 SQIVND (reference sequence). CDR3 loop: CASWGTSGITPHTDTQYF. CDR3 bases: TGTGCCAGTTGGGGGACTAGCGGGATAACTCCCCACACAGATACGCAGTATTTT. Full variable domain (outside the CDR3, taken from reference TRBV19 and TRBJ2-3): DGGITQSPKYLFRKEGQNVTLSCEQNLNHDAMYWYRQDPGQGLRLIYYSQIVNDFQKGDIAEGYSVSREKKESFPLTVTSAQKNPTAFYLCASWGTSGITPHTDTQYFGPGTRLTVL.

The chain joins TRBV7-3 to TRBJ2-2; TRBD2 is a possible D gene (6 bases). Between the trimmed V and J ends, which lost 5 bases and 0 bases, there was a span of 13 bases. The CDR3 contains 16 residues. CDR1 SGHTA and CDR2 FQGTGA come from the germline V gene. The CDR3 sequence is CASSLRLVTNTGELFF. CDR3 coding DNA: TGTGCCAGCAGCCTAAGACTAGTTACGAACACCGGGGAGCTGTTTTTT.

J is TRBJ2-6 and V is TRBV7-8; maybe TRBD2 (5 bases). The V and J ends lost 3 bases and 0 bases respectively, with 12 bases between them. Germline CDR1 SGHVS, CDR2 FQNEAQ. The CDR3 consists of 17 residues. This CDR3 reads CASSFGVGLSGANVLTF. CDR3 in DNA: TGTGCCAGCAGCTTTGGGGTCGGACTCTCTGGGGCCAACGTCCTGACTTTC.

Written as DNA, the CDR3 is TGTGCCAGCAGCCCTTGGACAGTTTCAGATACGCAGTATTTT. The encoded protein is CASSPWTVSDTQYF. V is TRBV5-4 and J is TRBJ2-3, with D possibly matching TRBD1 (6 bases). Germline V gene data show CDR1 as SGHNT and CDR2 as YYREEE (reference sequence). V lost 4 bases, J lost 4 bases, and 13 bases lay in between. The CDR3 loop spans 14 amino acids.

V and J are TRBV1 and TRBJ2-7; the table's D gene call, TRBD2, was not cross checked with the DNA. TRBV1 has pseudogene status. This CDR3 has 17 residues. Written as DNA, the CDR3 is TGCACCAGCACCCGAGGGTTCAGTACCTCCGCCTCCTACGAGCAGTACTTC. This encodes CTSTRGFSTSASYEQYF.

The chain employs TRBV7-2 and TRBJ1-1, with D tentatively TRBD1 (5 bases). This CDR3 comprises 14 residues. Germline V gene sequence: CDR1 SGHTA, CDR2 FQGNSA. V was pared by 5 bases and J by 4 bases, with 14 bases between. CDR3 coding DNA: TGTGCCAGCAGCAGGACACTCCCGGGCACTGAAGCTTTCTTT. It specifies CASSRTLPGTEAFF.

This chain uses TRBV28 with TRBJ2-7, with 9 bases lining up with TRBD1. The germline gives CDR1 MDHEN, CDR2 SYDVKM. CDR3 length: 14 residues. J was trimmed by 1 base and V by 6 bases; bases with no gene match: 4. The CDR3 coding sequence is TGTGCCAGCAGAAGGACAGGGGCTTCCTACGAGCAGTACTTC. It encodes CASRRTGASYEQYF. Based on the CDR3 plus reference TRBV28 and TRBJ2-7, the full variable domain is DVKVTQSSRYLVKRTGEKVFLECVQDMDHENMFWYRQDPGLGLRLIYFSYDVKMKEKGDIPEGYSVSREKKERFSLILESASTNQTSMYLCASRRTGASYEQYFGPGTRLTVT.

The chain couples TRBV6-5 to TRBJ2-7; a possible D gene is TRBD1 (5 bases). The V gene's germline CDR1 is MNHEY and CDR2 SVGAGI. V was clipped by 6 bases and J by 3 bases, with 15 bases between them. The CDR3 covers 14 residues. CDR3 in amino acids: CASSVDSVRYEQYF. The DNA for the CDR3 is TGTGCCAGCAGCGTAGACAGCGTGCGCTACGAGCAGTACTTC.

The gene calls are TRBV5-5 and TRBJ2-7, with TRBD1 matching 7 bases. The germline V gene encodes CDR1 SGHKS and CDR2 YYEKEE (reference sequence). The length of the CDR3 is 13 residues. V trimming: 3 bases; J trimming: 3 bases; junction bases outside the gene matches: 3. This CDR3 is CASSSGQSYEQYF. The CDR3 DNA reads as TGTGCCAGCAGCTCGGGACAGAGCTACGAGCAGTACTTC.